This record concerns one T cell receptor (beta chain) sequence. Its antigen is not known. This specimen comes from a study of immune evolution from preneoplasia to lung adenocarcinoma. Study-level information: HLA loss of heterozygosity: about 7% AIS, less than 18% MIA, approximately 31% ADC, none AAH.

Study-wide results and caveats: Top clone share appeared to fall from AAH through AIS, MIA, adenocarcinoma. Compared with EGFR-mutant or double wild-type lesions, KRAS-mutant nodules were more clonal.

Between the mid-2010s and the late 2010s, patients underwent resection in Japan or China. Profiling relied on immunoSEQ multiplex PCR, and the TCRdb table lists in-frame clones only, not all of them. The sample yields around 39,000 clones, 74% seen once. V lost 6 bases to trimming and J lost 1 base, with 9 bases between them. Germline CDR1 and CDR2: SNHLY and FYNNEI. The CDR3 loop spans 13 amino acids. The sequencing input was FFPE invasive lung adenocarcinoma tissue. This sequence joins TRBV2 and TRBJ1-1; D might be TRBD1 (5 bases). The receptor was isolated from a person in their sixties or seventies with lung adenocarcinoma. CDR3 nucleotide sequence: TGTGCCAGCAGCCCGGACACGAACACTGAAGCTTTCTTT. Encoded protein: CASSPDTNTEAFF.